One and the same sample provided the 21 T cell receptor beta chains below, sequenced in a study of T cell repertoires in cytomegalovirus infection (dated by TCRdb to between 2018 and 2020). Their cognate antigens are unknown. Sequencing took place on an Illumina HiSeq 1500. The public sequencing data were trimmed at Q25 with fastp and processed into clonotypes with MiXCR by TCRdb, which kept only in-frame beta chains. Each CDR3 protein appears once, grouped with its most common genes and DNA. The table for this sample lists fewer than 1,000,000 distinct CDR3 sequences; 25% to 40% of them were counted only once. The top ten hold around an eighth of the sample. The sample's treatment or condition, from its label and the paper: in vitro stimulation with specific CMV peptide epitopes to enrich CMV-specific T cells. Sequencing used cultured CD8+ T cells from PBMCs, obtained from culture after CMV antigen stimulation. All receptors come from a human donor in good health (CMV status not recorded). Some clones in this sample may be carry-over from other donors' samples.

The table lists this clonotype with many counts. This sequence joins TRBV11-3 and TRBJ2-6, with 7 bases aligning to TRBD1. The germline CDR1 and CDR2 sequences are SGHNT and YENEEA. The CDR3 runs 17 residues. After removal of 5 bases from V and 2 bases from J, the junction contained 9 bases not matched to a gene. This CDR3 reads CASSPRQGIAGANVLTF. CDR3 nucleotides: TGTGCCAGCAGCCCACGACAGGGAATTGCTGGGGCCAACGTCCTGACTTTC.

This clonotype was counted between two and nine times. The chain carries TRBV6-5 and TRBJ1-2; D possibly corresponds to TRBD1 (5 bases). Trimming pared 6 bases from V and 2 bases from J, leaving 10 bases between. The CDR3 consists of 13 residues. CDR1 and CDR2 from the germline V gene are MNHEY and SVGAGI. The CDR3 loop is CASRNRKNYGYTF. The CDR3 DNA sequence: TGTGCCAGCAGAAACAGGAAAAACTATGGCTACACCTTC.

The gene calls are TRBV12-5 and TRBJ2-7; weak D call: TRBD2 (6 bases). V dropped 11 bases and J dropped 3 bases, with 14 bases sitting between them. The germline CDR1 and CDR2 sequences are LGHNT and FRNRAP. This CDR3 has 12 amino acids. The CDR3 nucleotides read TGTGCTCACCGTCGGGAGCGCTACGAGCAGTACGTC. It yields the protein CAHRRERYEQYV.

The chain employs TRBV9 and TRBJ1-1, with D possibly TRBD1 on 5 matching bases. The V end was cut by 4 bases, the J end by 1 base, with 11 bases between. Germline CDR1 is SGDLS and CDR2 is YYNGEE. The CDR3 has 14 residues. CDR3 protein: CASSSRTTNTEAFF. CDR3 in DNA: TGTGCCAGCAGCTCCCGGACAACGAACACTGAAGCTTTCTTT.

The CDR3 sequence is CASSQDGSGPYNEQFF. The DNA for the CDR3 is TGCGCCAGCAGCCAAGACGGGTCCGGGCCTTACAATGAGCAGTTCTTC. The rearrangement uses TRBV4-1 and TRBJ2-1; D gene uncertain. Looked up from germline, CDR1 is MGHRA and CDR2 is YSYEKL. Trimming stripped 0 bases from V and 4 bases from J, with 13 bases between. CDR3 length equals 16 residues.

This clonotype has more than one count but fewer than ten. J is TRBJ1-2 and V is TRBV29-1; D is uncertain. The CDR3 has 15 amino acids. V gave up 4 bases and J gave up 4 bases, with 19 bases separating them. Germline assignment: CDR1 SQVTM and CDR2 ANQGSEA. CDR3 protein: CSVAYAATLSYGYTF. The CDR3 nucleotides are TGCAGCGTTGCGTACGCCGCGACACTGTCCTATGGCTACACCTTC.

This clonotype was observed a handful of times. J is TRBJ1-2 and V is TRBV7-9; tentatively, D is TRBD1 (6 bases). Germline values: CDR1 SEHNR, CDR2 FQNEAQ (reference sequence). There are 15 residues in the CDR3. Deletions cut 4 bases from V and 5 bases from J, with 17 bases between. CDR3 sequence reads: CASSWNRVAAYGYTF. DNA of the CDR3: TGTGCCAGCAGCTGGAACAGGGTGGCGGCTTATGGCTACACCTTC.

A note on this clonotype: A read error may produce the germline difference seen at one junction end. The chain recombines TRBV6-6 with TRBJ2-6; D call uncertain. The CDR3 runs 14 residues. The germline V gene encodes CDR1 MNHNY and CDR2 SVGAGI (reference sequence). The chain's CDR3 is CVSLPSSGANVLTF. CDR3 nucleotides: TGTGTCAGCCTACCCAGCTCTGGGGCCAACGTCCTGACTTTC.

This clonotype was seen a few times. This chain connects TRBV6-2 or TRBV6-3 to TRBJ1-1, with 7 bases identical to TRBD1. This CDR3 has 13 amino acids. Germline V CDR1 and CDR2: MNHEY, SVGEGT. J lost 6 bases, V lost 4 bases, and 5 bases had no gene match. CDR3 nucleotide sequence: TGTGCCAGCAGTTTACACAGGGGCCCTGAAGCTTTCTTT. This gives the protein CASSLHRGPEAFF.

The CDR3 DNA follows: TGTGCCAGCAGCCCTTTAGCCCCTGGCGTTCAAAATCAGCCCCAGCATTTT. Translated: CASSPLAPGVQNQPQHF. This chain joins TRBV7-6 and TRBJ1-5; D call uncertain. CDR3 length: 17 residues. Germline V gives CDR1 SGHVS, CDR2 FNYEAQ. V lost 5 bases and J lost 4, with 21 bases in between. Full variable domain (outside the CDR3, taken from reference TRBV7-6 and TRBJ1-5): GAGVSQSPRYKVTKRGQDVALRCDPISGHVSLYWYRQALGQGPEFLTYFNYEAQQDKSGLPNDRFSAERPEGSISTLTIQRTEQRDSAMYRCASSPLAPGVQNQPQHFGDGTRLSIL.

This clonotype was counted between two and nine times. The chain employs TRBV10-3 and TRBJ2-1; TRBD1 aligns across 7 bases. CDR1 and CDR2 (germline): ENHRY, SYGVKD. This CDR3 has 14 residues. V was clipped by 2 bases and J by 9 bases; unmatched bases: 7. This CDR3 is CAISEGRGGSEQFF. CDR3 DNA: TGTGCCATCAGTGAGGGAAGAGGGGGCAGTGAGCAGTTCTTC.

The CDR3: CASSTHRDRIEETQYF. The DNA for the CDR3 is TGTGCCAGCAGCACACACCGGGACAGGATTGAAGAGACCCAGTACTTC. This chain connects TRBV7-9 to TRBJ2-5, with 8 bases that match TRBD1. The CDR3 contains 16 residues. In germline, CDR1 is SEHNR, CDR2 FQNEAQ (reference sequence). Losses at the gene ends were 5 bases for V and 3 bases for J; bases not matched to a gene: 11.

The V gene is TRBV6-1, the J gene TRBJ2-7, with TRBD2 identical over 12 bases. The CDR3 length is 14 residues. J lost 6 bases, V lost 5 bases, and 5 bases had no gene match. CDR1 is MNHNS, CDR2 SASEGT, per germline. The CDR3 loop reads CASSPSGGALEQYV. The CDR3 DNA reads TGTGCCAGCAGTCCTAGCGGGGGGGCTCTCGAGCAGTACGTC.

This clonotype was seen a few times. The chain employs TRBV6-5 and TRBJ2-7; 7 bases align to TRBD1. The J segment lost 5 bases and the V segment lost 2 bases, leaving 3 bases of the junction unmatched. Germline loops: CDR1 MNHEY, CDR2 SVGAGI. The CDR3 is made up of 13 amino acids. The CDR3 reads CASSYTGADEQYF. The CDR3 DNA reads TGTGCCAGCAGTTACACAGGGGCCGACGAGCAGTACTTC.

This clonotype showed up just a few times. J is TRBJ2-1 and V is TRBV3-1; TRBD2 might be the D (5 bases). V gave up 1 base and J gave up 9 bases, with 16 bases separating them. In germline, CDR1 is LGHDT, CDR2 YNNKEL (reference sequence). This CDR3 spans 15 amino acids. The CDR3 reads CASSQVGPGRGEQFF. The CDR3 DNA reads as TGTGCCAGCAGCCAAGTCGGGCCAGGTCGGGGTGAGCAGTTCTTC.

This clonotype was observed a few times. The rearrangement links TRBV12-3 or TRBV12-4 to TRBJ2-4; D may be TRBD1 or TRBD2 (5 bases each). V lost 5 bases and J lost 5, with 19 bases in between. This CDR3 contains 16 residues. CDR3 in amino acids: CASSTRGTAGQNIQYF. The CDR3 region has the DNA TGTGCCAGCAGTACAAGGGGCACCGCGGGCCAAAACATTCAGTACTTC.

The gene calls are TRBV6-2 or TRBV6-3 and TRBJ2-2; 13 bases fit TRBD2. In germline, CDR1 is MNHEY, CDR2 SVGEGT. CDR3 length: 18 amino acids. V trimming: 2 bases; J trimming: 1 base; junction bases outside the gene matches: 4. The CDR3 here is CASSYELAGGMNTGELFF. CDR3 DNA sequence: TGTGCCAGCAGTTACGAACTAGCGGGGGGGATGAACACCGGGGAGCTGTTTTTT.

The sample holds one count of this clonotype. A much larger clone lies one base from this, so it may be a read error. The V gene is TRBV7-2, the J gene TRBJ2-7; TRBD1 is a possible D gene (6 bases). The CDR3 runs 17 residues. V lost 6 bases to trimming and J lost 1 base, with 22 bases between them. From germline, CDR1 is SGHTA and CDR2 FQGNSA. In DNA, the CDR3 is TGTGCCAGCAGATTCGATTCGGGACATCTGAGATCCTACGAGCAGTACGTC. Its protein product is CASRFDSGHLRSYEQYV.

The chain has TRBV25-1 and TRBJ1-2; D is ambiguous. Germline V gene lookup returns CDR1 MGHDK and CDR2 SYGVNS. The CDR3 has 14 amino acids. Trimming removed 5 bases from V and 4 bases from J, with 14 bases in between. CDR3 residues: CASSSGQEIYGYTF. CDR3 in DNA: TGTGCCAGCAGTTCTGGGCAGGAAATCTATGGCTACACCTTC.

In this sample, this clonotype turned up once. The CDR3 loop is CAISEPANTEAFF. As DNA, the CDR3 is TGTGCCATCAGTGAGCCCGCGAACACTGAAGCTTTCTTT. V is TRBV10-3 and J is TRBJ1-1; D unresolved. Germline loops: CDR1 ENHRY, CDR2 SYGVKD. V dropped 2 bases and J dropped 1 base, with 5 bases sitting between them. The CDR3 sequence is 13 residues long.

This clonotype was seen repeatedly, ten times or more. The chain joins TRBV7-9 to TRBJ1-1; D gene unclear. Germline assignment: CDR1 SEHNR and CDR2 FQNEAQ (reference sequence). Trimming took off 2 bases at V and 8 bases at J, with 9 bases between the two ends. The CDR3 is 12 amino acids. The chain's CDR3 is CASSLSGVEAFF. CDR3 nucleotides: TGTGCCAGCAGCTTATCGGGTGTGGAAGCTTTCTTT.